Below are 21 T cell receptor beta chains sequenced from a single sample in a study of beta chain features in type 1 diabetes. As every portion of the isolated RNA was reverse transcribed, the sequencing read expressed TCRB transcripts. Here immunoSEQ multiplex PCR was the method, and the copy in TCRdb shows in-frame clones only, minus some. The sample shows 550,000 to 850,000 clones, 13% of them seen only once. No antigen has been assigned to these receptors. Study results and limitations: Among all four CD4+ subsets, Type 1 diabetes patients had TCRB CDR3s that were moderately but significantly shorter.

The sequenced material came from naive CD4+ T cells from blood. The source of these receptors is a man aged 18-30 years with type 1 diabetes.

This clone occurred a few times. The V and J genes are TRBV7-9 and TRBJ2-5; the match to TRBD1 covers 8 bases. The CDR3 is made up of 13 amino acids. Germline V gene data show CDR1 as SEHNR and CDR2 as FQNEAQ (reference sequence). V lost 8 bases and J lost 5; bases outside the gene matches: 7. The CDR3 is CASQDREGETQYF. CDR3 nucleotide sequence: TGTGCCAGCCAGGACAGGGAAGGCGAGACCCAGTACTTC.

This clone has more than one count but fewer than ten. The V gene is TRBV11-2, the J gene TRBJ2-1; D is ambiguous. The germline V gene encodes CDR1 SGHAT and CDR2 FQNNGV. The V and J ends lost 1 base and 0 bases respectively, with 7 bases between them. This CDR3 region has 15 residues. The CDR3 sequence is CASSLARSSYNEQFF. The CDR3 nucleotides read TGTGCCAGCAGCTTAGCTCGAAGCTCCTACAATGAGCAGTTCTTC.

The rearrangement links TRBV5-4 to TRBJ1-2; D possibly corresponds to TRBD1 (6 bases). Between the trimmed V and J ends, which lost 8 bases and 2 bases, there was a span of 13 bases. Germline V gene sequence: CDR1 SGHNT, CDR2 YYREEE (reference sequence). The CDR3 is 13 amino acids. The CDR3: CASRDTTNYGYTF. The CDR3 DNA is TGTGCCAGTAGGGACACGACCAACTATGGCTACACCTTC.

This chain joins TRBV28 and TRBJ2-6, with D perhaps matching TRBD1 (5 bases). Germline CDR1 reads MDHEN; CDR2 reads SYDVKM. V was trimmed by 6 bases and J by 3 bases, leaving 9 bases between them. This CDR3 region has 14 residues. CDR3 loop: CASSSQGGANVLTF. CDR3 bases: TGTGCCAGCAGCTCTCAGGGTGGGGCCAACGTCCTGACTTTC.

In its sample, this clone was seen a few times. This chain joins TRBV14 and TRBJ2-7; D is perhaps TRBD2 (7 bases). The V gene's germline CDR1 is SGHDN and CDR2 FVKESK. V was cut by 3 bases and J by 3 bases, with 15 bases left in between. There are 15 residues in the CDR3. The CDR3 sequence: CASSHRGGGFYEQYF. CDR3 in DNA: TGTGCCAGCAGCCACCGGGGCGGGGGCTTCTACGAGCAGTACTTC.

Only a few counts were recorded for this clone. This rearrangement joins TRBV19 to TRBJ2-5; tentative D call: TRBD2 (7 bases). Germline values: CDR1 LNHDA, CDR2 SQIVND (reference sequence). Trimming took off 3 bases at V and 2 bases at J, with 13 bases between the two ends. CDR3 length: 15 amino acids. CDR3 loop: CASSIRGAPQETQYF. CDR3 nucleotide sequence: TGTGCCAGTAGTATCCGGGGGGCCCCACAAGAGACCCAGTACTTC.

This clone has more than one count but fewer than ten. The rearrangement uses TRBV30 and TRBJ2-1; 7 positions match TRBD1. Trimming removed 0 bases from V and 7 bases from J; junction bases left unmatched: 6. Germline CDR1 reads GTSNPN; CDR2 reads SVGIG (reference sequence). This CDR3 spans 14 amino acids. The CDR3, as DNA: TGTGCCTGGAGTGTACGGGCAGGGGGAAATGAGCAGTTCTTC. It encodes CAWSVRAGGNEQFF.

This clone was observed a few times. The chain is built from TRBV6-5 and TRBJ2-1; possible D gene TRBD1, 7 bases. V lost 2 bases and J 9 bases, leaving 20 bases between the germline ends. Germline V gene sequence: CDR1 MNHEY, CDR2 SVGAGI. The CDR3 length is 16 residues. CDR3 nucleotide sequence: TGTGCCAGCAGTTACGGTGGAGGGGGCGTCGAAGGTGAGCAGTTCTTC. Protein product: CASSYGGGGVEGEQFF.

The chain joins TRBV7-2 to TRBJ1-6; D may be TRBD1 (5 bases). CDR3 length: 16 residues. The V gene lost 5 bases and the J gene lost 8 bases, with 19 bases spanning the gap. CDR1 SGHTA and CDR2 FQGNSA come from the germline V gene. The CDR3 coding sequence is TGTGCCAGCAGCCCCGTGGGGGGAGGGAATGATTCACCCCTCCACTTT. Encoded protein: CASSPVGGGNDSPLHF.

This clone was seen a few times. The V and J genes are TRBV5-4 and TRBJ2-7, with 7 positions matching TRBD1. There are 12 residues in the CDR3. The V segment lost 4 bases and the J segment 10 bases; nucleotides outside the gene matches: 8. The germline gives CDR1 SGHNT, CDR2 YYREEE (reference sequence). The CDR3 spells CASSRGTAHQYF. The CDR3 DNA reads as TGTGCCAGCAGCCGAGGGACAGCCCATCAGTACTTC. The full variable domain, rest sourced from reference TRBV5-4 and TRBJ2-7, is ETGVTQSPTHLIKTRGQQVTLRCSSQSGHNTVSWYQQALGQGPQFIFQYYREEENGRGNFPPRFSGLQFPNYSSELNVNALELDDSALYLCASSRGTAHQYFGPGTRLTVT.

This chain joins TRBV6-1 and TRBJ1-2; D is uncertain. This CDR3 is 14 amino acids long. Trimming removed 4 bases at V and 5 bases at J, with 14 bases between. CDR1 and CDR2 from the germline V gene are MNHNS and SASEGT. The CDR3 reads CASSVISVAYGYTF. DNA of the CDR3: TGTGCCAGCAGTGTGATATCCGTGGCGTATGGCTACACCTTC.

This clone has a handful of counts. This chain uses TRBV7-9 with TRBJ1-6; D unresolved. Germline V CDR1 and CDR2: SEHNR, FQNEAQ (reference sequence). Trimming left V 2 bases short and J 10 bases short, with 12 bases between. The CDR3 runs to 14 residues. This CDR3 reads CASSLLGMGSPLHF. The CDR3 DNA reads TGTGCCAGCAGCTTATTGGGGATGGGGTCACCCCTCCACTTT.

The J gene is TRBJ2-1, the V gene TRBV30, with D unclear. The germline V gene has CDR1 GTSNPN and CDR2 SVGIG (reference sequence). CDR3 length: 15 residues. Trimming took 0 bases from V and 4 from J, leaving 13 bases between them. The CDR3 is CAWSVGRAKYNEQFF. CDR3 sequence (DNA): TGTGCCTGGAGTGTAGGCCGGGCCAAATACAATGAGCAGTTCTTC.

This clone was recorded a few times. The V call is TRBV15, the J call TRBJ2-1, with TRBD1 matching over 8 bases. Losses at the gene ends were 4 bases for V and 8 bases for J; bases not matched to a gene: 10. Germline V gene data show CDR1 as LNHNV and CDR2 as YYDKDF (reference sequence). CDR3 size: 15 residues. CDR3 amino acids: CATSTRQGHGDEQFF. The CDR3 DNA reads TGTGCCACCAGCACGCGACAGGGGCATGGCGATGAGCAGTTCTTC.

The table lists this clone with a few counts. The gene calls are TRBV7-8 and TRBJ2-7; D gene ambiguous. The CDR3 has 15 residues. Trimming left V 1 base short and J 5 bases short, with 15 bases between. Germline CDR1 SGHVS, CDR2 FQNEAQ. CDR3 in amino acids: CASSLVLTDEDEQYF. CDR3 DNA sequence: TGTGCCAGCAGCTTAGTTTTGACGGATGAAGACGAGCAGTACTTC. The complete variable domain, with remaining parts taken from reference TRBV7-8 and TRBJ2-7, reads GAGVSQSPRYKVAKRGQDVALRCDPISGHVSLFWYQQALGQGPEFLTYFQNEAQLDKSGLPSDRFFAERPEGSVSTLKIQRTQQEDSAVYLCASSLVLTDEDEQYFGPGTRLTVT.

This chain links TRBV27 with TRBJ2-7; D unclear. CDR3 length: 15 amino acids. V was clipped by 0 bases and J by 3 bases, with 12 bases between them. Germline CDR1 reads MNHEY; CDR2 reads SMNVEV (reference sequence). CDR3 residues: CASSLSTRAHYEQYF. The CDR3 nucleotides are TGTGCCAGCAGTTTATCCACCCGGGCCCACTACGAGCAGTACTTC.

The chain has TRBV14 and TRBJ1-2; D ambiguous. Trimming removed 0 bases from V and 8 bases from J, with 10 bases in between. The CDR3 extends over 13 amino acids. CDR1 is SGHDN, CDR2 FVKESK, per germline. CDR3 in amino acids: CASSQDMGGGYTF. CDR3 DNA: TGTGCCAGCAGCCAAGATATGGGCGGCGGCTACACCTTC.

The V call is TRBV6-1, the J call TRBJ2-7; possible D gene TRBD1, 6 bases. This CDR3 contains 15 residues. V was shortened by 0 bases and J by 4 bases, with 13 bases between the two germline ends. The germline CDR1 and CDR2 sequences are MNHNS and SASEGT. For the CDR3, the DNA is TGTGCCAGCAGTGAAGCGAAATTACAGGGATACGAGCAGTACTTC. Its protein product is CASSEAKLQGYEQYF.

This clone was counted a few times. The chain joins TRBV6-6 to TRBJ2-3; D is unresolved. V dropped 0 bases and J dropped 2 bases, with 6 bases sitting between them. The germline CDR1 and CDR2 sequences are MNHNY and SVGAGI (reference sequence). The CDR3 extends over 14 amino acids. CDR3 DNA sequence: TGTGCCAGCAGTTACTCCCAGGCCACAGATACGCAGTATTTT. Amino acids: CASSYSQATDTQYF.

The chain has TRBV6-5 and TRBJ1-4; a weak D match, TRBD1 (5 bases). In germline, CDR1 is MNHEY, CDR2 SVGAGI. This CDR3 is 14 amino acids long. Between the trimmed V and J ends, which lost 4 bases and 14 bases, there was a span of 20 bases. The CDR3 loop is CASSLLEGQGRLFF. Written as DNA, the CDR3 is TGTGCCAGCAGTTTACTCGAGGGGCAGGGTAGGCTGTTTTTT.

This clone was picked up a small number of times. The J gene is TRBJ1-5, the V gene TRBV30; D remains unclear. The CDR3 is made up of 13 amino acids. Trimming took 5 bases from V and 5 from J, leaving 13 bases between them. Germline loops: CDR1 GTSNPN, CDR2 SVGIG (reference sequence). The CDR3 coding sequence is TGTGCCTGGGCGGCCAGTCTCGATCAGCCCCAGCATTTT. Its translation is CAWAASLDQPQHF.